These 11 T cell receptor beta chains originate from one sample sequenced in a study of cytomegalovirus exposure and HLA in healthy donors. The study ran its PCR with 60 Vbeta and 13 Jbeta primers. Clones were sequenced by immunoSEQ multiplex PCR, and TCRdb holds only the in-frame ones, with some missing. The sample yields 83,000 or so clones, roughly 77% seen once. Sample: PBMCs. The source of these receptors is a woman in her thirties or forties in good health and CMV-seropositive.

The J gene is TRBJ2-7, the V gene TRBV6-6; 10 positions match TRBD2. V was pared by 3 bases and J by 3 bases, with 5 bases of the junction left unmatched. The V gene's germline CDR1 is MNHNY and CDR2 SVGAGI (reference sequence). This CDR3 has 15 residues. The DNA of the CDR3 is TGTGCCAGCAGTTATATGGAGCGGGAGGGCTACGAGCAGTACTTC. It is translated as CASSYMEREGYEQYF.

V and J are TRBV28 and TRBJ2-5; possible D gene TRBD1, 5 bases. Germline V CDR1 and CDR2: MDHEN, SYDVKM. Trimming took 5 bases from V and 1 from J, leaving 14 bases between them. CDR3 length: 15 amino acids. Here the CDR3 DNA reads TGTGCCAGCAGTCCCCTCGACAGAACCCAAGAGACCCAGTACTTC. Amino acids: CASSPLDRTQETQYF.

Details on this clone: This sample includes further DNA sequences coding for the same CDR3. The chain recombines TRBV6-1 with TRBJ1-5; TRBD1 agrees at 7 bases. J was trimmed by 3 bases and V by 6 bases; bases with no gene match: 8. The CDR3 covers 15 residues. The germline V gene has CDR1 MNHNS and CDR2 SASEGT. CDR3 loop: CASRETGAPNQPQHF. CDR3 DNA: TGTGCCAGCAGGGAAACAGGGGCCCCCAATCAGCCCCAGCATTTT.

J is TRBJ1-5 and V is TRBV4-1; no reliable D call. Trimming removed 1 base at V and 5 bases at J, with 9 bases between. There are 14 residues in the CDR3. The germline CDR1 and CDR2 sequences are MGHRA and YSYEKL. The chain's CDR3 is CASSQGAGYQPQHF. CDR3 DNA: TGCGCCAGCAGCCAAGGTGCGGGTTATCAGCCCCAGCATTTT.

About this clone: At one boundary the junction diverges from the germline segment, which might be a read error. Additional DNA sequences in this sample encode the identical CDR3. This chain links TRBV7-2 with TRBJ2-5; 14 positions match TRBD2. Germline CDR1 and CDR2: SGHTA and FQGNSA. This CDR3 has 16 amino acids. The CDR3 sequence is CASSPRLAGGPGTQYF. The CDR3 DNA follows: TGTGCTAGCAGCCCGAGACTAGCGGGAGGGCCCGGGACCCAGTACTTC.

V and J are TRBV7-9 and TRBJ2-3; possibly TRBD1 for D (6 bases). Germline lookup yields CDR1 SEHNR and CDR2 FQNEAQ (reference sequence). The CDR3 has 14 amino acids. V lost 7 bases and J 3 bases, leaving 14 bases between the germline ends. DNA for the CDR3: TGTGCCAGCAATCCAGGGGTTAAAACAGATACGCAGTATTTT. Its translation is CASNPGVKTDTQYF.

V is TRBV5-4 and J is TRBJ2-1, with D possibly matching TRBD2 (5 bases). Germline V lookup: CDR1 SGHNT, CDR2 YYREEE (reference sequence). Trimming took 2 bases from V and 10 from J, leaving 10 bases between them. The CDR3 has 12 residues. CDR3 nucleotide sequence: TGTGCCAGCAGCTTACTAGACTTAGAGCAGTTCTTC. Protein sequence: CASSLLDLEQFF.

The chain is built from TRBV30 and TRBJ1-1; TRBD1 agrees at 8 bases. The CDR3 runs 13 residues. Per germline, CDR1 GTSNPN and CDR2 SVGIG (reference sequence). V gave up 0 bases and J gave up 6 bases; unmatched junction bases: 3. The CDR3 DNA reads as TGTGCCTGGAGTGTGAAACAGGGGGCTGAAGCTTTCTTT. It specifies CAWSVKQGAEAFF. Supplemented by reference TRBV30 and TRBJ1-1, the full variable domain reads SQTIHQWPATLVQPVGSPLSLECTVEGTSNPNLYWYRQAAGRGLQLLFYSVGIGQISSEVPQNLSASRPQDRQFILSSKKLLLSDSGFYLCAWSVKQGAEAFFGQGTRLTVV.

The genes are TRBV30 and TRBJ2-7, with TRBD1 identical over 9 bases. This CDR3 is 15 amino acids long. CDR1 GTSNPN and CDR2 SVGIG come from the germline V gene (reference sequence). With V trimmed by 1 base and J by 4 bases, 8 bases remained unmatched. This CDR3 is CAWSGGGTGSYEQYF. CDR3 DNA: TGTGCCTGGAGTGGGGGGGGGACAGGGAGTTACGAGCAGTACTTC.

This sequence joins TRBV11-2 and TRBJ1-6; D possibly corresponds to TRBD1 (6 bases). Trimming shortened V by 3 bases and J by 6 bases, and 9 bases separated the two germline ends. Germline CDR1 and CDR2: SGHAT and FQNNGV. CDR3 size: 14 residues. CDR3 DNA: TGTGCCAGCAGCTTCACAGGGCGTAATTCACCCCTCCACTTT. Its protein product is CASSFTGRNSPLHF.

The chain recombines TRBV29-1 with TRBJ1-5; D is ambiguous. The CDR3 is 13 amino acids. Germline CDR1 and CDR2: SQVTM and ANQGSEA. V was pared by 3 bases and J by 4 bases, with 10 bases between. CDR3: CSVDGGLNQPQHF. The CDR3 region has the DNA TGCAGCGTTGACGGAGGACTAAATCAGCCCCAGCATTTT.